These 14 T cell receptor beta chains share one sample of origin, sequenced in a study of CD8 T cells in ankylosing spondylitis. TCRdb called the 5' RACE reads again in MiXCR, with one record for every CDR3 protein. The sample lists approximately 350,000 distinct CDR3 sequences, roughly 22% seen once, with less than 15% in the top ten. Sequencing used blood, either unsorted or a sorted T cell fraction (not recorded which). These receptors originate from a male donor with ankylosing spondylitis or in good health (not recorded which).

The chain has TRBV3-1 and TRBJ2-1; no firm D call. The V end lost 1 base, the J end lost 7 bases, and 14 bases lay between the germline ends. This CDR3 comprises 15 residues. The V gene's germline CDR1 is LGHDT and CDR2 YNNKEL (reference sequence). DNA for the CDR3: TGTGCCAGCAGCCAAGTTGAGGTGGGTTCAAATGAGCAGTTCTTC. It is translated as CASSQVEVGSNEQFF.

This clonotype was observed many times. The rearrangement links TRBV12-3 or TRBV12-4 to TRBJ1-4, with D possibly being TRBD1 (5 bases). The CDR3 runs to 16 residues. V gave up 3 bases and J gave up 0 bases, with 11 bases separating them. The DNA of the CDR3 is TGTGCCAGCAGTTTGGGGCAGGCTGCAACTAATGAAAAACTGTTTTTT. Translation gives CASSLGQAATNEKLFF.

The genes are TRBV5-6 and TRBJ1-5; D is unresolved. Germline loops: CDR1 SGHDT, CDR2 YYEEEE. V lost 1 base to trimming and J lost 0 bases, with 17 bases between them. The CDR3 has 18 amino acids. The CDR3: CASSLRPSRTFSNQPQHF. The CDR3 nucleotides are TGTGCCAGCAGCTTGCGGCCGAGTCGTACCTTTAGCAATCAGCCCCAGCATTTT.

The chain couples TRBV9 to TRBJ2-2; 8 bases align to TRBD2. The CDR3 is made up of 16 amino acids. Germline lookup yields CDR1 SGDLS and CDR2 YYNGEE. Trimming removed 3 bases from V and 6 bases from J; junction bases left unmatched: 10. The CDR3 here is CASSEGTRPAAGELFF. DNA of the CDR3: TGTGCCAGCAGCGAGGGGACTAGACCGGCCGCCGGGGAGCTGTTTTTT. Using reference TRBV9 and TRBJ2-2 for the parts outside the CDR3, the full variable domain is DSGVTQTPKHLITATGQRVTLRCSPRSGDLSVYWYQQSLDQGLQFLIQYYNGEERAKGNILERFSAQQFPDLHSELNLSSLELGDSALYFCASSEGTRPAAGELFFGEGSRLTVL.

This clonotype has only a few counts. This rearrangement joins TRBV11-2 to TRBJ1-6; D gene unclear. The V gene's germline CDR1 is SGHAT and CDR2 FQNNGV. V was pared by 0 bases and J by 8 bases, with 5 bases between. The CDR3 contains 13 residues. CDR3 region: CASSLEVYSPLHF. In DNA form, the CDR3 reads TGTGCCAGCAGCTTAGAAGTATATTCACCCCTCCACTTT.

The rearrangement joins TRBV7-9 to TRBJ1-1; 8 bases fit TRBD1. CDR1 is SEHNR and CDR2 is FQNEAQ in the germline V gene (reference sequence). This CDR3 has 12 residues. V was clipped by 5 bases and J by 6 bases; unmatched bases: 2. The CDR3 DNA reads TGTGCCAGCAGCCAGGGGGCGTCTGAAGCTTTCTTT. Translating it yields CASSQGASEAFF. The whole variable domain, remainder taken from reference TRBV7-9 and TRBJ1-1, is DTGVSQNPRHKITKRGQNVTFRCDPISEHNRLYWYRQTLGQGPEFLTYFQNEAQLEKSRLLSDRFSAERPKGSFSTLEIQRTEQGDSAMYLCASSQGASEAFFGQGTRLTVV.

In DNA, the CDR3 is TGTGCCAGCACCCGGCGGGGGCAGGGGCCTGAAGCTTTCTTT. It translates to CASTRRGQGPEAFF. The V gene is TRBV2, the J gene TRBJ1-1, with D possibly TRBD1 on 6 matching bases. Germline V CDR1 and CDR2: SNHLY, FYNNEI. This CDR3 contains 14 residues. The germline V and J ends were trimmed by 7 bases and 6 bases, with 18 bases remaining between them.

This sequence joins TRBV29-1 and TRBJ2-3; either TRBD1 or TRBD2 may fit D (5 bases each). This CDR3 comprises 15 residues. Per the germline V gene, CDR1 is SQVTM and CDR2 is ANQGSEA. Trimming cost V 3 bases and J 1 base, with 14 bases left between them. CDR3 region: CSVEPRGAGTDTQYF. The DNA for the CDR3 is TGCAGCGTTGAGCCTCGGGGCGCCGGCACAGATACGCAGTATTTT.

V gene TRBV7-9 combines with J gene TRBJ2-1, with D perhaps TRBD1 or TRBD2 (5 bases each). Per the germline V gene, CDR1 is SEHNR and CDR2 is FQNEAQ (reference sequence). The CDR3 is made up of 17 amino acids. V shed 0 bases and J shed 6 bases, with 18 bases lying between them. This CDR3 reads CASSLADGADTLNEQFF. The CDR3 nucleotides read TGTGCCAGCAGCTTAGCGGACGGGGCGGATACGCTCAATGAGCAGTTCTTC.

V usage is TRBV27 and J usage is TRBJ1-1; D is unresolved. CDR3 length: 13 amino acids. Trimming left V 2 bases short and J 1 base short, with 5 bases between. CDR1 is MNHEY, CDR2 SMNVEV, per germline (reference sequence). Here the CDR3 DNA reads TGTGCCAGCAGTTTAGTCCAGAACACTGAAGCTTTCTTT. The encoded protein is CASSLVQNTEAFF.

The chain employs TRBV12-3 or TRBV12-4 and TRBJ2-4; no definite D call. This CDR3 has 13 residues. Trimming took off 5 bases at V and 5 bases at J, with 10 bases between the two ends. The CDR3 DNA reads as TGTGCCAGCAGTCGCCTTGTCGAAAACATTCAGTACTTC. Protein: CASSRLVENIQYF.

The chain joins TRBV20-1 to TRBJ2-1; D remains unclear. Trimming pared 6 bases from V and 2 bases from J, leaving 5 bases between. The germline CDR1 and CDR2 sequences are DFQATT and SNEGSKA (reference sequence). CDR3 length equals 11 residues. DNA of the CDR3: TGCAGTGCGTGGGCCTACAATGAGCAGTTCTTC. Residues: CSAWAYNEQFF.

This clonotype was counted a few times. The chain carries TRBV12-3 or TRBV12-4 and TRBJ2-7, with a weak D call TRBD2 (5 bases). V lost 11 bases and J lost 3, with 8 bases in between. This CDR3 region has 10 residues. CDR3 protein: CASGNYEQYF. In DNA form, the CDR3 reads TGTGCCTCGGGGAACTACGAGCAGTACTTC.

The chain uses TRBV15 and TRBJ1-1, with D hard to call. V shed 6 bases and J shed 1 base, with 9 bases lying between them. This CDR3 contains 13 residues. The germline V gene has CDR1 LNHNV and CDR2 YYDKDF (reference sequence). CDR3 DNA: TGTGCCACCAGTAGGGAGGGGAACACTGAAGCTTTCTTT. Translation gives CATSREGNTEAFF.